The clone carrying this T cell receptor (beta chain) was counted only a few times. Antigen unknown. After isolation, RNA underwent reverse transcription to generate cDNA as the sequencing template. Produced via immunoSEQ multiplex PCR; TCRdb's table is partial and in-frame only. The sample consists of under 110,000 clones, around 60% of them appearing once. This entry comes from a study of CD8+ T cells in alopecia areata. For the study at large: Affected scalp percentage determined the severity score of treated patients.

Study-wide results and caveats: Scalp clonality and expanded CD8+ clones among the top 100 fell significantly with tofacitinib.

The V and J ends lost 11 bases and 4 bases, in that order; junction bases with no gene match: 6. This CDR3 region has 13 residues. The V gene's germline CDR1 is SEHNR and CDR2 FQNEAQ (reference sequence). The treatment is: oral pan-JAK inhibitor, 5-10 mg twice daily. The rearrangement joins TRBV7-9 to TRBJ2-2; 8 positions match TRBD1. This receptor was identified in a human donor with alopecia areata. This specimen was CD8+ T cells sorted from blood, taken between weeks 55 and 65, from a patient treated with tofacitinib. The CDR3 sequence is CAARQGSTGELFF. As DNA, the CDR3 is TGTGCCGCACGACAGGGGAGCACCGGGGAGCTGTTTTTT. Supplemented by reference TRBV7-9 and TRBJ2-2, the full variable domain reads DTGVSQNPRHKITKRGQNVTFRCDPISEHNRLYWYRQTLGQGPEFLTYFQNEAQLEKSRLLSDRFSAERPKGSFSTLEIQRTEQGDSAMYLCAARQGSTGELFFGEGSRLTVL.